This T cell receptor beta chain appears in the sequencing data of a study of T cell responses to AZD1222 COVID-19 vaccine (dated by TCRdb to the early 2020s). About the study as a whole: AZD1222 recipients given second doses at about 4 weeks or at about 12 weeks were pooled, since spike-specific TCR depth and breadth were not found to differ between the two schedules. TCR sequencing was performed for more than 230 trial participants, of whom around 200 were given two doses of AZD1222 and some 26 were given two doses of MenACWY control vaccine. Trial participants were enrolled by age into 18-55, 56-69 and 70-plus year subgroups, with roughly 150, 30 and 60 TCR-sequenced participants respectively. Beyond this particular receptor, the publication reports: The vaccine-associated CD4 TCRs covered the entire spike protein, and the dominant responses fell in regions 160-218 and 743-854. Reportedly, almost half of the unique spike-specific TCRs recognized epitopes lying outside the regions that are mutated in the B.1.351 and B.1.1.7 variants. In the small 56-69-year group, the increase in depth fell short of significance, most likely because of low power. Most participants were white British and females outnumbered males, and the authors suggested that clonal diversity may have been underestimated. No day 14 peak-response samples were available, so repertoires were characterized only after the peak T cell response. Conclusions about previously exposed vaccinees are limited because only 5 or 6 AZD1222 recipients were SARS-CoV-2 seropositive at baseline. A significant rise in spike-specific TCR breadth and depth was observed after two AZD1222 doses relative to day 0 and relative to MenACWY recipients.

Note on this clone: This receptor's antigen is unknown. Base qualities are missing; no much larger clone stands one base away.

The CDR3 regions of human TCRbeta chains were analyzed by immunosequencing. The paper's data handling went like this. Repertoire TCRs were matched against a reference library of SARS-CoV-2-specific TCRs generated with the MIRA antigen-specificity platform. Breadth was defined as the fraction of unique TCRs that were SARS-CoV-2-associated, and depth was defined as the fraction of total T cells that were SARS-CoV-2-associated. Using the MIRA data, every spike-specific TCR was mapped to the spike region that the TCR reacted to and assigned to either a CD4 or a CD8 class. Log10-transformed breadth and depth values were compared by one-way ANOVA with Sidak's multiple comparisons tests. Sourced from immuneACCESS, this table was stored by TCRdb with only in-frame sequences that have V and J called. A share of the clones is absent; for the studies checked, an unresolved V gene accounts for under half, and the remainder has no known explanation. V and J calls and clone size are those listed in that table; D and trimming were worked out from the DNA. Recorded for this sample are 95,000 to 150,000 clones; around 89% of them occurred a single time. The ten top clones hold less than 6% of the sample.

The time point label, read with the paper, signifies: baseline before first vaccination. The vaccinee samples were drawn from two UK trials, COV001 and COV002, one of which was a single-blind randomized controlled phase 2/3 trial testing AZD1222 (ChAdOx1 nCoV-19) in healthy adults. For TCRbeta chain sequencing, PBMC samples from trial participants were taken at day 0 and at day 28 after the second dose. The cysteine opens and the phenylalanine closes a CDR3 of 18 amino acids. Only CDR3 DNA remains: 54 bases, in frame from the first base. The germline V gene supplies CDR1 MNHEY and CDR2 SVGEGT. From V the trimming removes 6 bases and from J it removes 5 bases, while the gene matches leave 13 bases of the junction unaccounted for.

The origin of this receptor is an adult in good health. The rearranged chain carries TRBV6-2 or TRBV6-3 and TRBJ2-2; TRBD1 matches 12 bases in the middle. The starting material was peripheral blood, obtained on day 0 of AZD1222 vaccination. The CDR3 protein sequence reads: CASSLTGQGAYRTGELFF. Here is the DNA: TGTGCCAGCAGCTTAACGGGACAGGGGGCGTATAGGACCGGGGAGCTGTTTTTT.